A single sample is the source of the 27 T cell receptor beta chains below, sequenced in a study of cytomegalovirus exposure and HLA in healthy donors. The PCR made use of 60 Vbeta and 13 Jbeta primers. Clones were read by immunoSEQ multiplex PCR, and TCRdb kept only the in-frame ones, dropping some. The data show under 130,000 clones, about 69% seen once. Sequenced: PBMCs. The receptors shown here come from a man in his forties in good health and CMV-seronegative.

The V and J genes are TRBV10-1 and TRBJ2-1, with 9 bases fitting TRBD2. The ends lost 7 bases at V and 8 bases at J; junction bases unmatched: 6. This CDR3 is built from 13 residues. Germline CDR1 reads WNHNN; CDR2 reads SYGVQD (reference sequence). The CDR3 reads CASNSGSGYEQFF. CDR3 nucleotide sequence: TGCGCCAGCAATAGCGGGAGCGGCTATGAGCAGTTCTTC.

This chain links TRBV4-2 with TRBJ2-1, with 8 nucleotides matching TRBD1. J gave up 7 bases and V 1 base, and 3 bases lay outside the gene matches. CDR1 is LGHNA and CDR2 is YNFKEQ in the germline V gene. This CDR3 has 14 amino acids. DNA for the CDR3: TGTGCCAGCAGCCAAGCCGACAGGGGTAATGAGCAGTTCTTC. Translated: CASSQADRGNEQFF.

CDR3 DNA: TGTGCCAGCAGCTTGTCGGCTGGACTAGCGGGGGGGCGGTCAGATACGCAGTATTTT. Its protein is CASSLSAGLAGGRSDTQYF. The J gene is TRBJ2-3, the V gene TRBV7-2; 15 positions match TRBD2. Germline V CDR1 and CDR2: SGHTA, FQGNSA. This CDR3 spans 19 amino acids. V lost 3 bases and J lost 4; bases outside the gene matches: 11.

The rearrangement links TRBV7-8 to TRBJ1-1; the match to TRBD1 covers 8 bases. The CDR3 is made up of 16 amino acids. Germline trimming cut 4 bases from V and 10 bases from J; bases unmatched to any gene: 17. Looked up from germline, CDR1 is SGHVS and CDR2 is FQNEAQ. This CDR3 reads CASSSPYSTDRVGAFF. CDR3 nucleotides: TGTGCCAGCAGCTCCCCCTACTCCACGGACAGGGTAGGAGCTTTCTTT.

The chain carries TRBV7-9 and TRBJ2-5; 8 positions match TRBD1. The CDR3 length is 15 residues. Germline trimming cut 5 bases from V and 7 bases from J; bases unmatched to any gene: 12. The germline CDR1 and CDR2 sequences are SEHNR and FQNEAQ (reference sequence). CDR3 region: CASSPPKGQVATQYF. CDR3 DNA sequence: TGTGCCAGCAGCCCCCCCAAGGGACAGGTCGCGACCCAGTACTTC.

This chain joins TRBV7-2 and TRBJ2-1; a possible D gene is TRBD2 (7 bases). Germline V gene sequence: CDR1 SGHTA, CDR2 FQGNSA. Trimming took 1 base from V and 9 from J, leaving 19 bases between them. The CDR3 has 16 amino acids. The CDR3 nucleotides read TGTGCCAGCAGCTTAGTAGTTTCGGGGGGCCGTGGTGAGCAGTTCTTC. The encoded protein is CASSLVVSGGRGEQFF.

The chain carries TRBV18 and TRBJ1-3; a weak D match, TRBD1 (5 bases). V was pared by 7 bases and J by 0 bases, with 16 bases between. Germline CDR1 is KGHSH and CDR2 is LQKENI. There are 16 residues in the CDR3. The CDR3 loop is CASFDSTAYSGNTIYF. The CDR3 DNA sequence: TGTGCCAGCTTCGACTCGACAGCCTACTCTGGAAACACCATATATTTT.

This chain links TRBV4-1 with TRBJ1-1; 7 bases map to TRBD1. Trimming cost V 4 bases and J 5 bases; bases outside gene matches: 4. The germline V gene encodes CDR1 MGHRA and CDR2 YSYEKL. The length of the CDR3 is 13 residues. The CDR3 sequence is CASSPGGFTEAFF. In DNA form, the CDR3 reads TGCGCCAGCAGCCCAGGGGGATTTACTGAAGCTTTCTTT.

The V gene is TRBV6-6, the J gene TRBJ2-7; D is unresolved. V lost 6 bases and J lost 2, with 8 bases in between. The CDR3 loop spans 12 amino acids. CDR1 is MNHNY, CDR2 SVGAGI, per germline (reference sequence). In DNA form, the CDR3 reads TGTGCCAGCAGCCCATCTACCTACGAGCAGTACTTC. The encoded protein is CASSPSTYEQYF.

This rearrangement joins TRBV23-1 to TRBJ2-5; 8 bases align to TRBD1. TRBV23-1 is treated as an ORF (open reading frame) with a function not yet certain. J lost 5 bases, V lost 1 base, and 9 bases had no gene match. The CDR3 is 16 amino acids. CDR3 residues: CASSQYRDRWRETQYF. As DNA, the CDR3 is TGCGCCAGCAGTCAATACCGGGACAGGTGGCGGGAGACCCAGTACTTC.

The genes are TRBV2 and TRBJ1-4; 9 bases agree with TRBD1. Germline CDR1 is SNHLY and CDR2 is FYNNEI. The J segment lost 4 bases and the V segment lost 4 bases, leaving 1 base of the junction unmatched. CDR3 length: 14 residues. Here the CDR3 reads CASSADRGNEKLFF. CDR3 DNA: TGTGCCAGCAGTGCGGACAGGGGTAATGAAAAACTGTTTTTT.

This clone was observed a single time. The rearrangement uses TRBV4-1 and TRBJ1-6; unclear D gene. V was trimmed by 0 bases and J by 0 bases, leaving 12 bases between them. Germline CDR1 and CDR2: MGHRA and YSYEKL. The CDR3 spans 18 residues. As DNA, the CDR3 is TGCGCCAGCAGCCAAGATCACATGGCCAGCTCCTATAATTCACCCCTCCACTTT. Protein product: CASSQDHMASSYNSPLHF.

V usage is TRBV7-9 and J usage is TRBJ2-3; 9 bases line up with TRBD2. The ends lost 5 bases at V and 5 bases at J; junction bases unmatched: 20. Germline loops: CDR1 SEHNR, CDR2 FQNEAQ (reference sequence). The CDR3 extends over 19 amino acids. The CDR3 is CASSPEATPSGVFIDTQYF. CDR3 DNA: TGTGCCAGCAGCCCTGAAGCGACCCCTAGCGGGGTATTCATAGATACGCAGTATTTT.

This clone was observed a single time. The genes are TRBV30 and TRBJ2-7; no clear D gene. V was trimmed by 0 bases and J by 6 bases, leaving 9 bases between them. The CDR3 runs to 12 residues. Germline V gives CDR1 GTSNPN, CDR2 SVGIG (reference sequence). DNA of the CDR3: TGTGCCTGGAGTGTAATACAGCCCGAGCAGTACTTC. Amino acid sequence: CAWSVIQPEQYF.

The chain is built from TRBV7-9 and TRBJ1-2, with TRBD1 as a possible D gene (5 bases). The V end lost 5 bases, the J end lost 1 base, and 20 bases lay between the germline ends. The CDR3 totals 17 residues. Germline V gene data show CDR1 as SEHNR and CDR2 as FQNEAQ (reference sequence). CDR3 sequence: CASSPLVFPGGNYGYTF. The CDR3 coding sequence is TGTGCCAGCAGCCCGCTAGTCTTCCCCGGGGGTAACTATGGCTACACCTTC.

For this clone: This clone may be a read error of a much larger clone one base away. This chain connects TRBV11-3 to TRBJ1-1; D may be TRBD1 (6 bases). Germline loops: CDR1 SGHNT, CDR2 YENEEA. V gave up 4 bases and J gave up 2 bases, with 8 bases separating them. The CDR3 has 13 residues. The CDR3 is CASSWTDNTEAFF. CDR3 bases: TGTGCCAGCAGCTGGACAGACAACACTGAAGCTTTCTTT.

V is TRBV9 and J is TRBJ1-1, with a weak D call TRBD1 (5 bases). In germline, CDR1 is SGDLS, CDR2 YYNGEE. CDR3 size: 13 residues. The V gene lost 0 bases and the J gene lost 7 bases, with 10 bases spanning the gap. In nucleotides, the CDR3 is TGTGCCAGCAGCGTAGCCCCGGGGGTTGAAGCTTTCTTT. It specifies CASSVAPGVEAFF.

The rearrangement links TRBV5-8 to TRBJ2-3; TRBD1 matches 7 bases. CDR3 length: 15 amino acids. Germline trimming cut 2 bases from V and 1 base from J; bases unmatched to any gene: 4. CDR1 is SGHTS, CDR2 YDEGEE, per germline. CDR3 residues: CASSLGQARTDTQYF. As DNA, the CDR3 is TGTGCCAGCAGCTTAGGACAGGCACGCACAGATACGCAGTATTTT.

The chain recombines TRBV10-3 with TRBJ2-7; TRBD2 aligns across 7 bases. The V gene's germline CDR1 is ENHRY and CDR2 SYGVKD. V gave up 2 bases and J gave up 5 bases; unmatched junction bases: 6. This CDR3 has 14 residues. For the CDR3, the DNA is TGTGCCATCAGTGAGACGAACAGCGGGGACGAGCAGTACTTC. Protein product: CAISETNSGDEQYF.

The rearrangement uses TRBV9 and TRBJ1-1; no clear D gene. Germline CDR1 reads SGDLS; CDR2 reads YYNGEE. This CDR3 is 15 amino acids long. Trimming took off 0 bases at V and 5 bases at J, with 14 bases between the two ends. CDR3 sequence (DNA): TGTGCCAGCAGCGTAGCTAGTTCGGGAGGGACTGAAGCTTTCTTT. Translation: CASSVASSGGTEAFF.

This chain connects TRBV19 to TRBJ2-3; a weak D match, TRBD2 (6 bases). The CDR3 is 13 residues long. The V gene's germline CDR1 is LNHDA and CDR2 SQIVND (reference sequence). V gave up 7 bases and J gave up 2 bases, with 10 bases separating them. CDR3 amino acids: CASNGGNTDTQYF. As DNA, the CDR3 is TGTGCCAGTAATGGGGGGAACACAGATACGCAGTATTTT.

The rearrangement joins TRBV18 to TRBJ2-4; 7 positions agree with TRBD1. The CDR3 is 13 amino acids. V dropped 3 bases and J dropped 8; count of bases not matched to a gene: 4. Germline V gene lookup returns CDR1 KGHSH and CDR2 LQKENI. The CDR3 DNA is TGTGCCAGCTCACCCCGACAGGGAGACATTCAGTACTTC. Translation: CASSPRQGDIQYF.

The chain links TRBV5-1 to TRBJ1-1, with D possibly TRBD1 on 5 matching bases. The CDR3 spans 14 residues. Trimming stripped 0 bases from V and 3 bases from J, with 9 bases between. Germline V gene sequence: CDR1 SGHRS, CDR2 YFSETQ. The CDR3 is CASSLDRGDTEAFF. In DNA form, the CDR3 reads TGCGCCAGCAGCTTGGATAGGGGTGACACTGAAGCTTTCTTT.

The rearrangement uses TRBV4-2 and TRBJ2-2; D is perhaps TRBD1 (6 bases). In germline, CDR1 is LGHNA, CDR2 YNFKEQ. This CDR3 is built from 16 residues. Trimming left V 1 base short and J 2 bases short, with 11 bases between. CDR3 bases: TGTGCCAGCAGCCAAGGCCCAGGGGTTAACACCGGGGAGCTGTTTTTT. Translated, it gives CASSQGPGVNTGELFF.

The rearrangement links TRBV7-2 to TRBJ1-1; the D is unclear. The CDR3 is 11 residues long. Germline values: CDR1 SGHTA, CDR2 FQGNSA. V lost 5 bases, J lost 3 bases, and 4 bases lay in between. The CDR3 spells CASSPYTEAFF. The CDR3 nucleotides read TGTGCCAGCAGCCCGTACACTGAAGCTTTCTTT.

The chain links TRBV7-2 to TRBJ2-5; no definite D call. The CDR3 runs to 11 residues. Germline lookup yields CDR1 SGHTA and CDR2 FQGNSA. V lost 7 bases and J lost 5, with 8 bases in between. For the CDR3, the DNA is TGTGCCAGCACCCACGGGGAGACCCAGTACTTC. Its translation: CASTHGETQYF. The whole variable domain, remainder taken from reference TRBV7-2 and TRBJ2-5, is GAGVSQSPSNKVTEKGKDVELRCDPISGHTALYWYRQSLGQGLEFLIYFQGNSAPDKSGLPSDRFSAERTGGSVSTLTIQRTQQEDSAVYLCASTHGETQYFGPGTRLLVL.

The rearrangement uses TRBV6-5 and TRBJ1-5; D might be TRBD1 (5 bases). The CDR3 loop spans 16 amino acids. V lost 0 bases and J 1 base, leaving 10 bases between the germline ends. The germline V gene encodes CDR1 MNHEY and CDR2 SVGAGI. Here the CDR3 DNA reads TGTGCCAGCAGTTACTCGTTTCAGGGAAGCAATCAGCCCCAGCATTTT. Protein sequence: CASSYSFQGSNQPQHF.